These T cell receptor beta chains were read from a single sample in a study of monozygotic twins with inflammatory bowel disease. TCRdb derives one entry per CDR3 protein from the 5' RACE reads, leaving out DNA. Found here are roughly 120,000 distinct CDR3 sequences; the top ten clones hold under 15%. Sequencing was carried out using blood. The source of these receptors is a human donor with ulcerative colitis or Crohn's disease, or a healthy co-twin of an affected twin (not recorded which). Both conserved end residues are part of each CDR3.

V: TRBV27; J: TRBJ1-5; length: 13; CDR3: CASSGVSNQPQHF
V: TRBV5-6; J: TRBJ1-1; length: 15; CDR3: CASSWRDSWNTEAFF
V: TRBV5-6; J: TRBJ2-1; length: 19; CDR3: CASRIGASGRGASYNEQFF
V: TRBV7-9; J: TRBJ1-2; length: 14; CDR3: CASNSDALTVGYTF
V: TRBV12-3/TRBV12-4; J: TRBJ2-2; length: 15; CDR3: CASSPPGQNTGELFF
V: TRBV20-1; J: TRBJ1-4; length: 13; CDR3: CSAALAVPPKLFF
V: TRBV19; J: TRBJ1-5; length: 14; CDR3: CASSTSSGDQPQHF
V: TRBV28; J: TRBJ2-6; length: 12; CDR3: CASSSGANVLTF
V: TRBV5-1; J: TRBJ2-1; length: 16; CDR3: CASSRTSGRVYNEQFF
V: TRBV7-8; J: TRBJ2-7; length: 14; CDR3: CASSLPQEPYEQYF
V: TRBV20-1; J: TRBJ1-1; length: 14; CDR3: CSARDTKGRTEAFF
V: TRBV11-3; J: TRBJ2-1; length: 15; CDR3: CASSLEGEGYNEQFF
V: TRBV20-1; J: TRBJ2-3; length: 15; CDR3: CSAPGVGGPTDTQYF
V: TRBV7-2; J: TRBJ2-7; length: 14; CDR3: CASSLRGQSYEQYF
V: TRBV7-2; J: TRBJ1-1; length: 14; CDR3: CTSSLSGENTEAFF
V: TRBV27; J: TRBJ1-2; length: 15; CDR3: CASSWVGGTRRGYTF
V: TRBV5-6; J: TRBJ1-1; length: 15; CDR3: CATSFSPGTNTEAFF
V: TRBV28; J: TRBJ1-4; length: 15; CDR3: CASSPTGALNEKLFF
V: TRBV15; J: TRBJ2-5; length: 14; CDR3: CATSRGAIQETQYF
V: TRBV12-3/TRBV12-4; J: TRBJ2-3; length: 15; CDR3: CASSFGRGGADTQYF
V: TRBV5-1; J: TRBJ2-1; length: 14; CDR3: CASSLGSLGNEQFF
V: TRBV10-3; J: TRBJ1-5; length: 12; CDR3: CAISESFQPQHF
V: TRBV5-1; J: TRBJ2-5; length: 13; CDR3: CASSLEIQETQYF
V: TRBV5-1; J: TRBJ2-1; length: 16; CDR3: CASSLGSGSTYNEQFF
V: TRBV4-2; J: TRBJ2-2; length: 16; CDR3: CASSQNRGGGTGELFF
V: TRBV7-7; J: TRBJ2-5; length: 13; CDR3: CASSLDAGETQYF
V: TRBV5-1; J: TRBJ2-1; length: 14; CDR3: CASSPGQGFNEQFF
V: TRBV28; J: TRBJ2-2; length: 13; CDR3: CARGQDNTGELFF
V: TRBV18; J: TRBJ2-1; length: 19; CDR3: CASSPFQPGQSRPYNEQFF
V: TRBV10-3; J: TRBJ1-2; length: 13; CDR3: CAISESGTYGYTF
V: TRBV11-2; J: TRBJ2-3; length: 19; CDR3: CASSYPRLAGPGSTDTQYF
V: TRBV29-1; J: TRBJ2-3; length: 11; CDR3: CSAPLTDTQYF
V: TRBV9; J: TRBJ2-4; length: 16; CDR3: CASSVGERGTKNIQYF
V: TRBV11-3; J: TRBJ1-1; length: 14; CDR3: CASSPGHMNTEAFF
V: TRBV4-3; J: TRBJ2-7; length: 14; CDR3: CASSQDSGRREQYF
V: TRBV20-1; J: TRBJ2-3; length: 11; CDR3: CRSPRAYTQYF
V: TRBV20-1; J: TRBJ1-5; length: 16; CDR3: CSVEGVAGGTNQPQHF
V: TRBV18; J: TRBJ1-1; length: 15; CDR3: CASSPPKGNRPEAFF
V: TRBV20-1; J: TRBJ2-7; length: 13; CDR3: CSAGTSGTYEQYF
V: TRBV7-3; J: TRBJ2-1; length: 13; CDR3: CASSARTDNEQFF
V: TRBV7-9; J: TRBJ2-2; length: 12; CDR3: CASSDNSGELFF